This TCR beta chain was sequenced during a study of shared clonotypes between healthy human individuals. Looking at the study overall: The plates for each donor numbered three CD4 naive, three CD4 memory, two CD8 naive and one CD8 memory. Regarding the study as a whole: Clonotypes shared by all four donors outscored non-shared clonotypes in generation probability.

Assay used: immunoSEQ multiplex PCR; TCRdb lists only in-frame clones, some missing. The sample contains fewer than 700,000 clones, approximately 95% of which appear only once. Note on this clone: The antigen is not known.

Positive CCR7 selection of CD45RO-negative cells yielded the naive CD8 cells, and terminally differentiated effector memory CD45RA+ cells were excluded. Germline V gene lookup returns CDR1 SGHNT and CDR2 YYREEE (reference sequence). With V trimmed by 0 bases and J by 4 bases, 9 bases remained unmatched. This CDR3 has 17 amino acids. The TCR was taken from a woman in her twenties or thirties in good health. The sample consisted of naive CD8+ T cells sorted from blood. The chain couples TRBV5-4 to TRBJ2-7; 11 nucleotides align to TRBD2. The CDR3, as DNA: TGTGCCAGCAGCTTGGGGGGACTAGCGGCCCGGAAATACGAGCAGTACTTC. This codes for CASSLGGLAARKYEQYF.